What follows is one T cell receptor (beta chain) and its context. The antigen remains undetermined. The record originates from a study of T cell responses to AZD1222 COVID-19 vaccine. The study, taken as a whole, reports: Per reports, nearly half of all spike-specific TCRs target regions that are unmutated in variants.

This CDR3 comprises 14 residues. Trimming took off 6 bases at V and 2 bases at J, with 10 bases between the two ends. Looked up from germline, CDR1 is MNHEY and CDR2 is SVGAGI. This table comes from immunoSEQ multiplex PCR, and its TCRdb copy is limited to in-frame clones, with some not included. The table records about 62,000 clones, about 87% of them present only once. This chain uses TRBV6-5 with TRBJ1-4, with D perhaps matching TRBD1 (5 bases). The sequence was collected from an adult in good health. The sample consisted of peripheral blood, taken on day 0 of AZD1222 vaccination. The CDR3 is CASSLTGTNEKLFF. The DNA of the CDR3 is TGTGCCAGCAGCCTAACAGGCACTAATGAAAAACTGTTTTTT.